This paragraph covers one TCR beta chain sequence. The V end lost 6 bases, the J end lost 6 bases, and 15 bases lay between the germline ends. Germline V CDR1 and CDR2: MNHEY, SVGAGI. The CDR3 length is 14 residues. In the study's own analysis: Amplification from reference gene primers served as the basis for estimated nucleated cell counts. Clones were sequenced by immunoSEQ multiplex PCR, and TCRdb holds only the in-frame ones, with some missing. V, J and clone size were drawn from that table, and D and trimming were deduced from the DNA. Of approximately 430,000 clones in the sample, about nine tenths were seen once. The data derive from a study of blood T cell repertoires in COVID-19. Study in general: Sites in the United States, Italy and Spain provided acute and convalescent COVID-19 samples.

The sequence derives from a woman aged 25 to 39 with active or convalescent COVID-19. Sequencing was carried out using peripheral blood. The chain recombines TRBV6-5 with TRBJ1-5; tentative D call: TRBD1 (6 bases). The CDR3 DNA is TGTGCCAGCAGCCTATACAGGGTTGGTCAGCCCCAGCATTTT. Its protein product is CASSLYRVGQPQHF.